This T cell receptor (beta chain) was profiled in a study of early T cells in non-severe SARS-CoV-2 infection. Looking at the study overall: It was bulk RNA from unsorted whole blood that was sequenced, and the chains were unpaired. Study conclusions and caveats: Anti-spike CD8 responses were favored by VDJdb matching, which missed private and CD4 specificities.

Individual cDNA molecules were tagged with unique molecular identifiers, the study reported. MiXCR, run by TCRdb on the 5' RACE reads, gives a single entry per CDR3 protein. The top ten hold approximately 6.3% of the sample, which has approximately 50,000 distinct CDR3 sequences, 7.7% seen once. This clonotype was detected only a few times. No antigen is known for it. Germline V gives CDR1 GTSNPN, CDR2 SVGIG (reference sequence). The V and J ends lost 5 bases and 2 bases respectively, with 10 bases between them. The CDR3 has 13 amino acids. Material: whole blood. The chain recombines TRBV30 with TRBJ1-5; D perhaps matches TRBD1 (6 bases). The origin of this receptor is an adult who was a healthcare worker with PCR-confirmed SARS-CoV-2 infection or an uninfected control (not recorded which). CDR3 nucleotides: TGTGCCTGGCAACAGGGTCGCAATCAGCCCCAGCATTTT. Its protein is CAWQQGRNQPQHF.